These T cell receptor beta chains were read from a single sample in a study of post-analysis software for immune sequencing data. TCRdb passed the PCR reads through MiXCR, listing each CDR3 protein once. The repertoire includes some 240,000 distinct CDR3 sequences, 36% of them detected once, and under 5.5% sits in the top ten. Sequencing input: blood. These receptors all come from a girl under 18 with multiple sclerosis. The CDR3 runs from the conserved cysteine through the conserved F or W. A D gene is named only where the DNA matches it firmly. Size is stated for part of the rows, as once, few or many counts, or as a class when the clone is expanded.

clone_size,j_call,v_call,d_call,cdr3_aa,cdr3_nt
-,TRBJ1-6,TRBV20-1,-,CSARGRGNSPLHF,TGCAGTGCTAGAGGACGGGGTAATTCACCCCTCCACTTT
many,TRBJ2-5,TRBV20-1,-,CSARSGPETQYF,TGCAGTGCTAGATCCGGACCGGAGACCCAGTACTTC
many,TRBJ1-2,TRBV6-2/TRBV6-3,TRBD1,CASRGQGADGYTF,TGTGCCAGCAGAGGACAGGGGGCAGATGGCTACACCTTC
-,TRBJ2-1,TRBV20-1,TRBD2,CSAREGRTSGGYNEQFF,TGCAGTGCTAGAGAAGGGCGGACTAGCGGGGGCTACAATGAGCAGTTCTTC
-,TRBJ2-1,TRBV3-1,TRBD2,CASSQDGLAAGDQGEQFF,TGTGCCAGCAGCCAAGATGGACTAGCGGCAGGGGATCAGGGTGAGCAGTTCTTC
-,TRBJ2-1,TRBV29-1,-,CSAITGTSSYNEQFF,TGCAGCGCCATAACCGGGACGTCATCCTACAATGAGCAGTTCTTC
many,TRBJ2-3,TRBV28,TRBD2,CASFGGGGRTDTQYF,TGTGCCAGCTTCGGGGGCGGGGGGCGAACAGATACGCAGTATTTT
many,TRBJ2-7,TRBV7-8,TRBD2,CASSPFEGTSGAYEQYF,TGTGCCAGCAGCCCATTCGAGGGGACTAGCGGCGCCTACGAGCAGTACTTC
many,TRBJ2-1,TRBV20-1,-,CSASTPDALRVDEQFF,TGCAGTGCTTCCACCCCGGACGCGCTTAGGGTCGATGAGCAGTTCTTC
few,TRBJ2-7,TRBV2,TRBD1,CASREGTGPYEQYF,TGTGCCAGCAGAGAAGGGACAGGGCCCTACGAGCAGTACTTC
-,TRBJ1-3,TRBV5-1,TRBD1,CASSLYSGTGAGNTIYF,TGCGCCAGCAGCCTTTACTCCGGGACAGGGGCTGGAAACACCATATATTTT
-,TRBJ2-3,TRBV20-1,TRBD2,CSARDPAGNTDTQCF,TGCAGTGCTAGAGATCCAGCGGGAAACACAGATACGCAGTGTTTT
-,TRBJ2-1,TRBV7-9,TRBD2,CASSLWVAGADNEQFF,TGTGCCAGCAGCTTATGGGTAGCGGGAGCCGACAATGAGCAGTTCTTC
many,TRBJ2-7,TRBV11-3,-,CASSLDRAFYEQYF,TGTGCCAGCAGCTTAGACAGGGCCTTCTACGAGCAGTACTTC
many,TRBJ1-4,TRBV29-1,-,CSVGTAGTNEKLFF,TGCAGCGTCGGGACCGCTGGGACTAATGAAAAACTGTTTTTT
few,TRBJ2-6,TRBV12-3/TRBV12-4,TRBD1,CASSSGGAGANVRTF,TGTGCCAGCAGTTCAGGGGGCGCTGGGGCCAACGTCCGGACTTTC
-,TRBJ2-4,TRBV3-1,-,CASRPSDSLRGGKNIQYF,TGTGCCAGCAGACCAAGTGACTCCCTCAGGGGTGGCAAAAACATTCAGTACTTC
-,TRBJ1-1,TRBV29-1,-,CSVVSQGNTEAFF,TGCAGCGTTGTGAGTCAGGGCAACACTGAAGCTTTCTTT
few,TRBJ1-6,TRBV6-1,TRBD1,CASSDGGQGNSPLHF,TGTGCCAGCAGTGATGGGGGACAGGGGAATTCACCCCTCCACTTT
many,TRBJ2-1,TRBV9,TRBD2,CASSVGTSAANEQFF,TGTGCCAGCAGCGTAGGGACTAGCGCGGCGAATGAGCAGTTCTTC
-,TRBJ1-1,TRBV12-3/TRBV12-4,-,CASSLKSGAEAFF,TGTGCCAGCAGTTTAAAATCCGGGGCTGAAGCTTTCTTT
few,TRBJ2-2,TRBV5-1,-,CASSAGPGELFF,TGCGCCAGCAGCGCAGGTCCCGGGGAGCTGTTTTTT
many,TRBJ2-1,TRBV21-1,-,CASSLYRSYNEQFF,TGTGCCAGCAGCCTTTACCGGTCCTACAATGAGCAGTTCTTC
-,TRBJ2-4,TRBV20-1,-,CSASLPTGTIQYF,TGCAGTGCTAGCCTCCCGACGGGTACCATTCAGTACTTC
few,TRBJ1-5,TRBV15,-,CATSSDIGTVTNQPQHF,TGTGCCACCAGCAGCGATATCGGGACCGTTACAAATCAGCCCCAGCATTTT
many,TRBJ1-2,TRBV7-9,-,CASSHRREGVSYGYTF,TGTGCCAGCAGCCACCGCCGCGAAGGGGTGAGCTATGGCTACACCTTC
-,TRBJ2-1,TRBV7-2,-,CASSFGLYNEQFF,TGTGCCAGCAGCTTCGGGCTTTACAATGAGCAGTTCTTC
-,TRBJ2-1,TRBV3-1,TRBD2,CASSQDWGRAVYEQFF,TGTGCCAGCAGCCAAGATTGGGGGAGGGCCGTTTATGAGCAGTTCTTC
few,TRBJ1-2,TRBV20-1,-,CSARIQTGYTF,TGCAGTGCTAGGATACAGACTGGCTACACCTTC
many,TRBJ2-7,TRBV5-1,-,CASSLAPTYEQYF,TGCGCCAGCAGCTTGGCACCTACCTACGAGCAGTACTTC
-,TRBJ2-7,TRBV4-2,-,CASSPQTTSYEQYF,TGTGCCAGCAGCCCCCAGACTACCTCCTACGAGCAGTACTTC
few,TRBJ1-5,TRBV20-1,TRBD1,CSAGTGVGGNQPPHF,TGCAGTGCCGGTACAGGGGTAGGTGGCAATCAGCCCCCGCATTTT
few,TRBJ2-6,TRBV7-2,-,CASSHVWGAGANVLTF,TGTGCCAGCAGCCACGTTTGGGGCGCTGGGGCCAACGTCCTGACTTTC
-,TRBJ2-3,TRBV14,TRBD2,CASSQLAGEESQYF,TGTGCCAGCAGCCAACTAGCGGGGGAAGAATCGCAGTATTTT
once,TRBJ2-2,TRBV20-1,-,CSARSPGTGELFF,TGCAGTGCTAGATCCCCGGGGACCGGGGAGCTGTTTTTT
-,TRBJ1-1,TRBV6-5,TRBD1,CASSFTRTGGEAFF,TGTGCCAGCAGTTTCACTAGGACAGGTGGAGAAGCTTTCTTT
-,TRBJ2-3,TRBV5-6,-,CASSLFSSDTQYF,TGTGCCAGCAGCTTGTTCTCGTCAGATACGCAGTATTTT
-,TRBJ1-1,TRBV28,-,CASSPPPTGMNTGAFF,TGTGCCAGCAGTCCTCCCCCGACAGGCATGAACACTGGAGCTTTCTTT
-,TRBJ1-5,TRBV18,TRBD1,CASSQPGQGEGQPQHF,TGTGCCAGCTCACAGCCGGGACAGGGCGAAGGTCAGCCCCAGCATTTT
few,TRBJ2-1,TRBV5-4,TRBD2,CASRPRSGGARNEQFF,TGTGCCAGCCGCCCCAGATCGGGAGGTGCCCGCAATGAGCAGTTCTTC
-,TRBJ2-3,TRBV20-1,-,CSARRSGTDTQYF,TGCAGTGCTAGAAGATCAGGGACAGATACGCAGTATTTT
many,TRBJ2-1,TRBV5-4,TRBD2,CASSFSSGIYNEQFF,TGTGCCAGCAGCTTTTCTAGCGGGATCTACAATGAGCAGTTCTTC
-,TRBJ1-6,TRBV25-1,-,CASSDSSGTVNSPPHF,TGTGCCAGCAGTGACTCCTCCGGGACGGTAAATTCACCCCCCCACTTT
-,TRBJ2-7,TRBV27,TRBD2,CASRRLAGGVEQYF,TGTGCCAGCCGTCGACTAGCAGGCGGTGTAGAGCAGTACTTC
once,TRBJ2-7,TRBV10-1,-,CASSDRGAYEQYF,TGCGCCAGCAGTGACAGGGGAGCCTACGAGCAGTACTTC
-,TRBJ1-5,TRBV3-1,-,CASSQDRTVARPQHF,TGTGCCAGCAGCCAAGATAGGACGGTAGCCCGGCCCCAGCATTTT
many,TRBJ2-3,TRBV28,TRBD1,CASSSGQVSTDTQYF,TGTGCCAGCAGCTCTGGACAGGTTAGCACAGATACGCAGTATTTT
-,TRBJ1-5,TRBV7-9,TRBD1,CASGPAGGDGNQPQHF,TGTGCCAGCGGCCCAGCAGGGGGCGACGGCAATCAGCCCCAGCATTTT
-,TRBJ2-7,TRBV7-2,-,CASSFSWVEGYEQYF,TGTGCCAGCAGCTTTAGTTGGGTGGAAGGCTACGAGCAGTACTTC
few,TRBJ1-2,TRBV20-1,TRBD1,CSAPGQGLSGYTF,TGCAGTGCTCCGGGACAGGGATTAAGTGGCTACACCTTC